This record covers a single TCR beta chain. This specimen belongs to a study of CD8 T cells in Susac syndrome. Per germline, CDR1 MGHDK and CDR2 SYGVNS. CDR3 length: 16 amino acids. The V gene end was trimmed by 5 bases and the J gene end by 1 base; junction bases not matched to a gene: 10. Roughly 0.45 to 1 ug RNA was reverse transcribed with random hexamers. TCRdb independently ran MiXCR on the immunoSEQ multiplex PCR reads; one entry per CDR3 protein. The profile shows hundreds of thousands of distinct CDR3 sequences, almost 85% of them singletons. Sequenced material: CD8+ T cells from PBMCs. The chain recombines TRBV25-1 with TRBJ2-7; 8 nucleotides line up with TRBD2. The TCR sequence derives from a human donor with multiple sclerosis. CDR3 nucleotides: TGTGCCAGCAGTCACGGAGCGGGAGAAGCTTCCTACGAGCAGTACTTC. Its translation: CASSHGAGEASYEQYF.